These 27 T cell receptor beta chains were all obtained from the same sample, sequenced in a study of radiotherapy plus CTLA-4 blockade in lung cancer. Assay used: immunoSEQ multiplex PCR; TCRdb lists only in-frame clones, some missing. This sample has 100,000 to 150,000 clones, with nearly 80% found just once. Sequencing was performed on peripheral blood, taken from a patient treated with radiotherapy plus ipilimumab. The receptors originated from a human donor with non-small cell lung cancer who had a partial response to radiotherapy plus ipilimumab.

This clone turned up a few times. This chain links TRBV27 with TRBJ1-5; D might be TRBD1 (5 bases). Looked up from germline, CDR1 is MNHEY and CDR2 is SMNVEV (reference sequence). Trimming took off 6 bases at V and 3 bases at J, with 9 bases between the two ends. CDR3 length equals 13 residues. The CDR3 DNA sequence: TGTGCCAGCAGAAGACAGAACAATCAGCCCCAGCATTTT. It encodes CASRRQNNQPQHF.

The chain has TRBV11-2 and TRBJ1-3, with TRBD1 as a possible D gene (6 bases). Germline V gene data show CDR1 as SGHAT and CDR2 as FQNNGV. V lost 5 bases and J 9 bases, leaving 14 bases between the germline ends. The CDR3 covers 13 residues. This CDR3 is CASSPGGRGTIYF. The DNA of the CDR3 is TGTGCCAGCAGCCCGGGGGGGCGGGGCACCATATATTTT.

This clone has only a few counts. The V gene is TRBV21-1, the J gene TRBJ1-5; the table calls TRBD1, which could not be checked here. TRBV21-1 is labeled a pseudogene. The CDR3 is made up of 13 amino acids. The CDR3 DNA is TGTGCCAGCAGCATAGACAGAGCACAGCCCCAGCATTTT. Translated: CASSIDRAQPQHF.

This clone has a single count. CDR3 in DNA: TGTGCCAGCAGTGAAGGCGCCTGGCAGCCCCAGCATTTT. Its protein is CASSEGAWQPQHF. The chain couples TRBV6-1 to TRBJ1-5, with D hard to call. CDR3 size: 13 residues. Per germline, CDR1 MNHNS and CDR2 SASEGT. Trimming cost V 1 base and J 7 bases, with 8 bases left between them.

This clone was detected only once. This chain uses TRBV7-9 with TRBJ1-1; tentative D call: TRBD1 (5 bases). Trimming removed 0 bases from V and 1 base from J, with 9 bases in between. The germline gives CDR1 SEHNR, CDR2 FQNEAQ (reference sequence). The CDR3 sequence is 15 residues long. The CDR3 sequence: CASSLALGQNTEAFF. In nucleotides, the CDR3 is TGTGCCAGCAGCTTAGCGCTAGGACAGAACACTGAAGCTTTCTTT.

This clone was observed a few times. The rearrangement joins TRBV28 to TRBJ2-5; no clear D. Deletions cut 4 bases from V and 5 bases from J, with 14 bases between. This CDR3 comprises 14 residues. Germline assignment: CDR1 MDHEN and CDR2 SYDVKM. The CDR3 reads CASSSLRTTETQYF. The CDR3 DNA reads as TGTGCCAGCAGTTCCCTGAGAACTACCGAGACCCAGTACTTC.

The genes are TRBV4-1 and TRBJ1-5; D not resolved. CDR1 and CDR2 from the germline V gene are MGHRA and YSYEKL. The CDR3 length is 16 residues. With 0 bases removed from V and 3 bases from J, the gap between germline ends came to 12 bases. This CDR3 is CASSQDSGLFNQPQHF. The CDR3 DNA reads TGCGCCAGCAGCCAAGATAGTGGACTTTTCAATCAGCCCCAGCATTTT.

The J gene is TRBJ2-5, the V gene TRBV5-6; 9 nucleotides line up with TRBD2. V lost 3 bases, J lost 2 bases, and 8 bases stayed unmatched. Per the germline V gene, CDR1 is SGHDT and CDR2 is YYEEEE. The CDR3 runs to 16 residues. DNA for the CDR3: TGTGCCAGCAGCTGGCGGAGCGGGAGGCCGCAAGAGACCCAGTACTTC. This sequence encodes CASSWRSGRPQETQYF.

This sequence joins TRBV4-3 and TRBJ1-1; D gene unclear. CDR1 is LGHNA and CDR2 is YSLEER in the germline V gene. The CDR3 runs 17 residues. V was shortened by 0 bases and J by 4 bases, with 18 bases between the two germline ends. CDR3 DNA: TGCGCCAGCAGCCAAGATGTGAGGGAGCTAAGAGGCACTGAAGCTTTCTTT. Amino acid sequence: CASSQDVRELRGTEAFF.

The chain links TRBV6-4 to TRBJ2-1; D is perhaps TRBD1 (5 bases). The germline V and J ends were trimmed by 0 bases and 5 bases, with 8 bases remaining between them. The CDR3 is made up of 14 amino acids. Germline V CDR1 and CDR2: MRHNA, SNTAGT. This chain's CDR3 is CASSDSGENNEQFF. The CDR3 DNA sequence: TGTGCCAGCAGTGACTCAGGGGAAAACAATGAGCAGTTCTTC.

The J gene is TRBJ2-7, the V gene TRBV15, with 10 bases identical to TRBD2. The germline CDR1 and CDR2 sequences are LNHNV and YYDKDF (reference sequence). After removal of 1 base from V and 3 bases from J, the junction contained 18 bases not matched to a gene. CDR3 length: 20 amino acids. In DNA form, the CDR3 reads TGTGCCACCAGCAGAGGACCTTGGCTAGCGGGAGAGCACAATTACTACGAGCAGTACTTC. Its translation: CATSRGPWLAGEHNYYEQYF.

The chain uses TRBV5-1 and TRBJ2-7; D may be TRBD2 (6 bases). V was shortened by 4 bases and J by 0 bases, with 11 bases between the two germline ends. The CDR3 is 14 residues long. In germline, CDR1 is SGHRS, CDR2 YFSETQ. CDR3 in DNA: TGCGCCAGCAGCACCGGGACTGCCTCCTACGAGCAGTACTTC. Its translation is CASSTGTASYEQYF.

The chain uses TRBV2 and TRBJ2-3; the match to TRBD2 covers 10 bases. From germline, CDR1 is SNHLY and CDR2 FYNNEI. The CDR3 loop spans 18 amino acids. V lost 3 bases to trimming and J lost 2 bases; unmatched junction nucleotides: 11. DNA of the CDR3: TGTGCCAGCAGTGATCTTAGCGGGAGGACGGAATTCACAGATACGCAGTATTTT. Translation gives CASSDLSGRTEFTDTQYF.

J is TRBJ2-7 and V is TRBV5-1, with no clear D. This CDR3 is 15 amino acids long. Germline assignment: CDR1 SGHRS and CDR2 YFSETQ. V gave up 4 bases and J gave up 0 bases, with 14 bases separating them. The CDR3 protein is CASSVDRGPSYEQYF. CDR3 sequence (DNA): TGCGCCAGCAGCGTAGACCGTGGGCCCTCCTACGAGCAGTACTTC.

The table lists this clone with many counts. This chain connects TRBV6-1 to TRBJ2-2; 7 bases agree with TRBD2. This CDR3 is 15 amino acids long. V gave up 6 bases and J gave up 3 bases; unmatched junction bases: 7. Germline V lookup: CDR1 MNHNS, CDR2 SASEGT. CDR3 nucleotides: TGTGCCAGCAGGGCGGGACTACTGGACACCGGGGAGCTGTTTTTT. As protein: CASRAGLLDTGELFF.

The chain joins TRBV28 to TRBJ2-7; 8 bases are shared with TRBD1. This CDR3 has 12 amino acids. The germline V gene encodes CDR1 MDHEN and CDR2 SYDVKM. The CDR3, as DNA: TGTGCCAGCAGTACGACCGGGACAGGCTCCCTCGTC. This gives the protein CASSTTGTGSLV.

The sample holds one count of this clone. The CDR3 spells CASRSDRETQYF. DNA for the CDR3: TGTGCCAGCAGAAGTGACAGAGAGACCCAGTACTTC. The V gene is TRBV28, the J gene TRBJ2-5, with D possibly being TRBD1 (5 bases). Trimming took 6 bases from V and 4 from J, leaving 9 bases between them. The germline V gene encodes CDR1 MDHEN and CDR2 SYDVKM. The CDR3 runs to 12 residues.

The rearrangement links TRBV5-6 to TRBJ2-7; possible D gene TRBD2, 5 bases. Germline loops: CDR1 SGHDT, CDR2 YYEEEE. This CDR3 comprises 12 residues. V was trimmed by 6 bases and J by 5 bases, leaving 12 bases between them. In DNA, the CDR3 is TGTGCCAGCAACGTAGCGAGACACGAGCAGTACTTC. Translation: CASNVARHEQYF.

The CDR3 bases are TGTGCCATCAAGCCGGGACAGGGGACCGGGGAGCTGTTTTTT. This encodes CAIKPGQGTGELFF. V is TRBV10-3 and J is TRBJ2-2; 10 positions match TRBD1. V was pared by 7 bases and J by 5 bases, with 4 bases of the junction left unmatched. This CDR3 spans 14 amino acids. Germline values: CDR1 ENHRY, CDR2 SYGVKD.

The chain links TRBV5-6 to TRBJ2-7, with TRBD1 matching over 12 bases. Trimming at V came to 2 bases and at J to 9 bases, leaving 15 bases not matched to a gene. Germline V gene data show CDR1 as SGHDT and CDR2 as YYEEEE. This CDR3 is built from 17 residues. The CDR3 DNA reads as TGTGCCAGCAGCTTTAAGCCCGGGACAGGGGGCGCTAGGGGGCAGTACGTC. Translating it yields CASSFKPGTGGARGQYV.

This chain links TRBV5-1 with TRBJ2-2; possible D gene TRBD2, 5 bases. CDR3 length: 14 residues. Trimming took off 10 bases at V and 1 base at J, with 14 bases between the two ends. Germline assignment: CDR1 SGHRS and CDR2 YFSETQ. In nucleotides, the CDR3 is TGCGCCTCCTGCCCGGCGGGGAACACCGGGGAGCTGTTTTTT. Encoded protein: CASCPAGNTGELFF.

The chain carries TRBV19 and TRBJ1-2; D not resolved. V lost 8 bases and J 5 bases, leaving 15 bases between the germline ends. The CDR3 is made up of 13 amino acids. Looked up from germline, CDR1 is LNHDA and CDR2 is SQIVND (reference sequence). The CDR3 loop is CASEHENSYGYTF. For the CDR3, the DNA is TGTGCCAGTGAGCACGAAAATTCTTATGGCTACACCTTC.

CDR3 region: CASTDRDTQGKLFF. The DNA of the CDR3 is TGCGCCAGTACCGACCGGGACACCCAAGGAAAACTGTTTTTT. The chain is built from TRBV5-1 and TRBJ1-4; TRBD1 is a possible D gene (6 bases). The germline V gene encodes CDR1 SGHRS and CDR2 YFSETQ. The germline V and J ends were trimmed by 8 bases and 10 bases, with 21 bases remaining between them. The length of the CDR3 is 14 residues.

The chain uses TRBV28 and TRBJ2-3; possibly TRBD1 for D (5 bases). The V and J ends lost 6 bases and 3 bases respectively, with 10 bases between them. In germline, CDR1 is MDHEN, CDR2 SYDVKM. The CDR3 length is 13 residues. The CDR3 nucleotides read TGTGCCAGCAGATACTCAGGGACAGATACGCAGTATTTT. Protein sequence: CASRYSGTDTQYF.

This clone has more than one count but fewer than ten. V is TRBV2 and J is TRBJ2-1, with D maybe TRBD2 (6 bases). V lost 2 bases and J lost 2, with 13 bases in between. Looked up from germline, CDR1 is SNHLY and CDR2 is FYNNEI. The CDR3 covers 16 residues. CDR3 amino acids: CASSELLRGPYNEQFF. CDR3 coding DNA: TGTGCCAGCAGTGAACTGTTGCGGGGACCCTACAATGAGCAGTTCTTC.

The chain is built from TRBV18 and TRBJ1-2; 7 bases agree with TRBD1. The junction had 10 bases not matched to a gene; V was cut back by 5 bases and J by 4 bases. The germline gives CDR1 KGHSH, CDR2 LQKENI. The CDR3 length is 15 residues. The CDR3 loop is CASSDGTVSSYGYTF. CDR3 in DNA: TGTGCCAGCTCAGATGGGACAGTTTCCTCCTATGGCTACACCTTC. The whole variable domain, remainder taken from reference TRBV18 and TRBJ1-2, is NAGVMQNPRHLVRRRGQEARLRCSPMKGHSHVYWYRQLPEEGLKFMVYLQKENIIDESGMPKERFSAEFPKEGPSILRIQQVVRGDSAAYFCASSDGTVSSYGYTFGSGTRLTVV.

The DNA for the CDR3 is TGTGCCTGGAGTCTGGCCGGGGGGGCAAGGAATCAGCCCCAGCATTTT. It specifies CAWSLAGGARNQPQHF. The J gene is TRBJ1-5, the V gene TRBV30, with D tentatively TRBD1 (6 bases). CDR3 length: 16 amino acids. The V end was cut by 2 bases, the J end by 4 bases, with 18 bases between. The V gene's germline CDR1 is GTSNPN and CDR2 SVGIG (reference sequence).